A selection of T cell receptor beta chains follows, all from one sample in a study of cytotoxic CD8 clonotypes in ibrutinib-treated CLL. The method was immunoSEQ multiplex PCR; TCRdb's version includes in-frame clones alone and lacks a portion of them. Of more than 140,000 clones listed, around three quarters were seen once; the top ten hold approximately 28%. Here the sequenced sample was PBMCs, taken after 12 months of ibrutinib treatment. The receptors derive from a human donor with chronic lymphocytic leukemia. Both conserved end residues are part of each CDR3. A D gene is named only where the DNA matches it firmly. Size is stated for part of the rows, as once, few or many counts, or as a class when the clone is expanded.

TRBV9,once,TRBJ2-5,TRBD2,TGTGCCAGCAGCGTAGCTTTTTACGTCCGTAGCGGGAGGGCCCAAGAGACCCAGTACTTC,CASSVAFYVRSGRAQETQYF
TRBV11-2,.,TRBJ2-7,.,TGTGCCACCTCAGGTGGAGTGTCCTACGAGCAGTACTTC,CATSGGVSYEQYF
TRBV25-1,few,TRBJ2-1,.,TGTGCCAGCAGTGATGCCGATTTTGTGAATGAGCAGTTCTTC,CASSDADFVNEQFF
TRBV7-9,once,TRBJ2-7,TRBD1,TGTGCCAGCAGCTCCCGGACAGGGGGCTACGAGCAGTACTTC,CASSSRTGGYEQYF
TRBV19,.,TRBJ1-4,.,TGTGCCAGTAGTATCGACAGCGTAAACCGGAATGAAAAACTGTTTTTT,CASSIDSVNRNEKLFF
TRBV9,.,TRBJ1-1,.,TGTGCCAGCAGCCCACTTCGTAAGACTTCTAACACTGAAGCTTTCTTT,CASSPLRKTSNTEAFF
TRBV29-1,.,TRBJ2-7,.,TGCAGCGTTGAGGGTGCAGGAGGGGGACCCTCCTACGAGCAGTACTTC,CSVEGAGGGPSYEQYF
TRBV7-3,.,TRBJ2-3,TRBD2,TGTGCCAGCAGCTTCGGGTCCTCTAGCGGGGGCACAGATACGCAGTATTTT,CASSFGSSSGGTDTQYF
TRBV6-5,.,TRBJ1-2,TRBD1,TGTGCCAGCACAGGGGGGAACTATGGCTACACCTTC,CASTGGNYGYTF
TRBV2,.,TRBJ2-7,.,TGTGCCAGCATAGGCCAGGCCTACGAGCAGTACTTC,CASIGQAYEQYF
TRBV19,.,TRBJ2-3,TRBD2,TGTGCCAGTAGTCCAACGCGGGGGGGCGCAGATACGCAGTATTTT,CASSPTRGGADTQYF
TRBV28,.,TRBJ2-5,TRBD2,TGTGCCAGCAGAGAGCTAGCGGGACAGCAAGAGACCCAGTACTTC,CASRELAGQQETQYF
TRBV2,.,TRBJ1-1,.,TGTGCCAGCAGTGAACGGCTGAACACTGAAGCTTTCTTT,CASSERLNTEAFF
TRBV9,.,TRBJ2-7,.,TGTGCCAGCAGCGTAGCTGGACAAAGCTACGAGCAGTACTTC,CASSVAGQSYEQYF
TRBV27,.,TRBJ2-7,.,TGTGCCAGCAGCGGGGGGCTAAACGAGCAGTACTTC,CASSGGLNEQYF
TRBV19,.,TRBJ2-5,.,TGTGCCAGTAGTACGTGGGACTACCAAGAGACCCAGTACTTC,CASSTWDYQETQYF
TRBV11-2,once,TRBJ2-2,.,TGTGCCAGCAGCTTGAGGGGAGCCGGAGGGACACGGAACACCGGGGAGCTGTTTTTT,CASSLRGAGGTRNTGELFF
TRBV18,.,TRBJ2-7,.,TGTGCCAGCTCACCATCCGAGTCGTACGAGCAGTACTTC,CASSPSESYEQYF
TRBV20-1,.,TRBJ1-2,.,TGCAGGGGGGGGCCTAACTATGGCTACACCTTC,CRGGPNYGYTF
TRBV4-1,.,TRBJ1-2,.,TGCGCCAGCAGCCAAGGCCGGAATGGCTACACCTTC,CASSQGRNGYTF
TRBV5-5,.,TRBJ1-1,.,TGTGCCAGCAGCCTCGTTTTCGACACTGAAGCTTTCTTT,CASSLVFDTEAFF
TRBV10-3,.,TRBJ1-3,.,TGTGCCATCAGACAACAGGGTCTTGAACCAAGCTTCTCTGGAAACACCATATATTTT,CAIRQQGLEPSFSGNTIYF
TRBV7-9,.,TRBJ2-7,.,TGTGCCAGCAGCTTAGGGTCCGGCTGGGTATGGGGTTACGAGCAGTACTTC,CASSLGSGWVWGYEQYF
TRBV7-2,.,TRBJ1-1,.,TGTGCCGGCAGCTTAAGTACATGGACTGAAGCTTTCTTT,CAGSLSTWTEAFF
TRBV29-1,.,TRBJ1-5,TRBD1,TGCAGCGCCGGACAGGGGGCCGGACAGCCCCAGCATTTT,CSAGQGAGQPQHF
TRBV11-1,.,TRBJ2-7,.,TGTGCCAGCAGCTTAGCGGACGGAGCCTACGAGCAGTACTTC,CASSLADGAYEQYF
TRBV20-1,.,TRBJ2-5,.,TGCAGTGCTCCGGGGTCATGGGCCCAGTACTTC,CSAPGSWAQYF
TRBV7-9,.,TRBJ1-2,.,TGTGCCAGCAGCTTAGGGCAGGGCCCCTATGGCTACACCTTC,CASSLGQGPYGYTF
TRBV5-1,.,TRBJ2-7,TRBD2,TGCGCCAGCGCCCCACTAGCGGGATCGACCTACGAGCAGTACTTC,CASAPLAGSTYEQYF
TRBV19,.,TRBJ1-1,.,TGTGCCAGCAGGGGTACCGGCACTGAAGCTTTCTTT,CASRGTGTEAFF
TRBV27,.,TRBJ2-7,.,TGTGCCAGCAGTTTATCGGGCTTGTACGAGCAGTACTTC,CASSLSGLYEQYF
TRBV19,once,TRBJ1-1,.,TGTGCCAGTAGTATAGATTGGGGGGGAGCGGACACTGAAGCTTTCTTT,CASSIDWGGADTEAFF
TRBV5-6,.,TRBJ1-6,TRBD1,TGTGCCAGCAGGCCTTTGGCGGGGACAGGGGATAATTCACCCCTCCACTTT,CASRPLAGTGDNSPLHF
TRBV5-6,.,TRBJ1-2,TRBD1,TGTGCCAGCAGCTATACCGGGACAGGGCACTATGGCTACACCTTC,CASSYTGTGHYGYTF
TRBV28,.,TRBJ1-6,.,TGTGCCAGCAGAACAGGGAATTCACCCCTCCACTTT,CASRTGNSPLHF
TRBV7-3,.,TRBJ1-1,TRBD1,TGTGCCAGCAGCCGGACAGGGGAAAGCACTGAAGCTTTCTTT,CASSRTGESTEAFF
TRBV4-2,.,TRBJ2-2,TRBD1,TGTGCCAGCAGCCAAGGAGGACAGGGAATTTTCACCGGGGAGCTGTTTTTT,CASSQGGQGIFTGELFF
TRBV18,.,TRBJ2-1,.,TGTGCCAGCTCACCTCTCACAGGGAACAATGAGCAGTTCTTC,CASSPLTGNNEQFF
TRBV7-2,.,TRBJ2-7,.,TGTGCCAGCAGCTTAATCGAGGGGGCCTACGAGCAGTACTTC,CASSLIEGAYEQYF
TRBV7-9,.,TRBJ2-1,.,TGTGCCAGCAGCTTAGGGGAGACGGCCTACAATGAGCAGTTCTTC,CASSLGETAYNEQFF
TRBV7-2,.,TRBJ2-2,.,TGTGCCAGCAGCTTAGACATGGGCGGGGAGCTGTTTTTT,CASSLDMGGELFF
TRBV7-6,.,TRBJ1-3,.,TGTGCCAGCAGCTTAGTTCCGGGACCCTACTCTGGAAACACCATATATTTT,CASSLVPGPYSGNTIYF
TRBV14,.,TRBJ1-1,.,TGTGCCAGCAGCCCCCAAGGGGGGTCCACTGAAGCTTTCTTT,CASSPQGGSTEAFF
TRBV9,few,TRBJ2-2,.,TGTGCCAGCAGCGTACAGGGGCTCGACACCGGGGAGCTGTTTTTT,CASSVQGLDTGELFF
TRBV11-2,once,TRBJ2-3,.,TGTGCCAGTTCTGGGGCAGGGGAGGCAGATACGCAGTATTTT,CASSGAGEADTQYF
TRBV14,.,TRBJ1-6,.,TGTGCCAGCAGACAAGTGGACAATTCACCCCTCCACTTT,CASRQVDNSPLHF
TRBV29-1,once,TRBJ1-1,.,TGCAGCGCCCACATATCGGGCGGTGAAGCTTTCTTT,CSAHISGGEAFF
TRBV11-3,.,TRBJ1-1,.,TGTGCCAGCAGTACCGAGGGGAGCACTGAAGCTTTCTTT,CASSTEGSTEAFF
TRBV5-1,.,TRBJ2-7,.,TGCGCCAGCAGCTGGGACGGGTACGAGCAGTACTTC,CASSWDGYEQYF
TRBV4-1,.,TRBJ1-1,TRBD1,TGCGCCAGCAAAAGGGACAGCGGGAACACTGAAGCTTTCTTT,CASKRDSGNTEAFF
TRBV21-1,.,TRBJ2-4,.,TGTGCCAGCACCAGGACAGGGAAAAACATTCAGTACTTC,CASTRTGKNIQYF
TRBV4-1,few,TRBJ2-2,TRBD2,TGCGCCAGCAGCCAAGCTGCTAGCGGGAGCACCGGGGAGCTGTTTTTT,CASSQAASGSTGELFF
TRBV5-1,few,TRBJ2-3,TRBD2,TGCGCCAGCCGCCCGGCTAGCGGGGGATACCGACCAGATACGCAGTATTTT,CASRPASGGYRPDTQYF
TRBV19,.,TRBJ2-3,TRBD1,TGTGCCAGTAGTATCCGACAGGGGACGGGTCCAGATACGCAGTATTTT,CASSIRQGTGPDTQYF
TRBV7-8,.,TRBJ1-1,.,TGTGCCAGCAGCTCCGTGGCCGCGGGCCTGAACACTGAAGCTTTCTTT,CASSSVAAGLNTEAFF
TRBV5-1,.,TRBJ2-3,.,TGCGCCAGCAGCCTGGCTCTAGGCGGCGCAGATACGCAGTATTTT,CASSLALGGADTQYF
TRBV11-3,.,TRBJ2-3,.,TGTGCCAGCAGCTTAGCACAGGAAACAGATACGCAGTATTTT,CASSLAQETDTQYF
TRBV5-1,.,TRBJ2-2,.,TGCGCCAGCAGCCTACCCGCAGGGGCTGGCGGGGAGCTGTTTTTT,CASSLPAGAGGELFF
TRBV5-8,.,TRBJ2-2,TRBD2,TGTGCCAGCCCCGGGACTAGCGGGATGAGATGGAACACCGGGGAGCTGTTTTTT,CASPGTSGMRWNTGELFF
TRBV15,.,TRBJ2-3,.,TGTGCCACCAGCAGAGATCAATTTTTCTTGGGCACAGATACGCAGTATTTT,CATSRDQFFLGTDTQYF